The clone carrying this T cell receptor (beta chain) was recorded many times. Its antigen is still unknown. The data derive from a study of neurological immune-mediated disorders. Study outcomes and limitations: HTLV-1-associated myelopathy led in TCR clonal expansion, while multiple sclerosis ranked lowest, below healthy controls.

Unsorted libraries were generated from 2 million PBMCs. These cells had been stored in RNAlater at -80 C. The cDNA came from 5'RACE, which used 10-nucleotide random UMIs. MiXCR was run by TCRdb on the 5' RACE reads, yielding one entry per CDR3 protein. The table records about 32,000 distinct CDR3 sequences, 3.5% to 4% of them present only once. CDR3 length: 12 amino acids. Germline CDR1 is MNHEY and CDR2 is SVGEGT. Trimming took 2 bases from V and 8 from J, leaving 9 bases between them. The sequencing input was PBMCs. J is TRBJ1-2 and V is TRBV6-2 or TRBV6-3; D is undetermined. The TCR sequence derives from a man aged 30-40 years with multiple sclerosis. CDR3 region: CASSYEGIGYTF. The CDR3 bases are TGTGCCAGCAGTTACGAAGGGATCGGCTACACCTTC.